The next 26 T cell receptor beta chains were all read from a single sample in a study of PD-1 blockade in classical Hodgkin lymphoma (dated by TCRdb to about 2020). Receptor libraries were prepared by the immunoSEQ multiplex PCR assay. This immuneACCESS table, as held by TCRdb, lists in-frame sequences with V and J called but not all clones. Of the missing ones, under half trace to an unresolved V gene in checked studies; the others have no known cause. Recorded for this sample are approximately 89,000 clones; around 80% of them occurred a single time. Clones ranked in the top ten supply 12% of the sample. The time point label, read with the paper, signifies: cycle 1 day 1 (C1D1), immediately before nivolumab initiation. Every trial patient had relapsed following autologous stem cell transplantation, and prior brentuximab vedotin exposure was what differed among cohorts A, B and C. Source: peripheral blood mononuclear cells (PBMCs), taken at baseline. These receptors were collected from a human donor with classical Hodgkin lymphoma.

DNA for the CDR3: TGTGCCAGCTCACCACTGAGGACGGCAGGGGCCGAAGAGACCCAGTACTTC. Encoded protein: CASSPLRTAGAEETQYF. The V call is TRBV18, the J call TRBJ2-5; perhaps TRBD1 as D (6 bases). This CDR3 is 17 amino acids long. From germline, CDR1 is KGHSH and CDR2 LQKENI. The V end lost 1 base, the J end lost 3 bases, and 18 bases lay between the germline ends.

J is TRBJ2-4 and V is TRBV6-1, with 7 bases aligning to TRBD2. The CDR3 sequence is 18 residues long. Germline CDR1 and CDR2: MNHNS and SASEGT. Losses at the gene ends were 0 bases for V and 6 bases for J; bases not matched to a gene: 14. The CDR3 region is CASSEASSIGWGGNIQYF. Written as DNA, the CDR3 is TGTGCCAGCAGTGAAGCTTCGTCCATAGGGTGGGGGGGAAACATTCAGTACTTC.

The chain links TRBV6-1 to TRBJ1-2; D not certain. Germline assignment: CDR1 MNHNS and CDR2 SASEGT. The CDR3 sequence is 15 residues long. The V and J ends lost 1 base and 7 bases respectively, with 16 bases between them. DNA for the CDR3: TGTGCCAGCAGTGAAGGGCAGCCCATCGATGGTGGCTACACCTTC. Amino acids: CASSEGQPIDGGYTF.

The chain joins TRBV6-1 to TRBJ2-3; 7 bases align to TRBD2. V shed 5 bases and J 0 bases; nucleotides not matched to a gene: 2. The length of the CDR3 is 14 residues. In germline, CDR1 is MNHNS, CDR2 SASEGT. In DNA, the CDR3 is TGTGCCAGCAGTCGGACTAGTAGCACAGATACGCAGTATTTT. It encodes CASSRTSSTDTQYF.

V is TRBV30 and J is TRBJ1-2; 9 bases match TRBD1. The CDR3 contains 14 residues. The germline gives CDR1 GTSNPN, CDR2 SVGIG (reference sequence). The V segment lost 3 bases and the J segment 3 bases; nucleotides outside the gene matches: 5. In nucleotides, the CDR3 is TGTGCCTGGAGACGGACAGGGGCTTACTATGGCTACACCTTC. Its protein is CAWRRTGAYYGYTF.

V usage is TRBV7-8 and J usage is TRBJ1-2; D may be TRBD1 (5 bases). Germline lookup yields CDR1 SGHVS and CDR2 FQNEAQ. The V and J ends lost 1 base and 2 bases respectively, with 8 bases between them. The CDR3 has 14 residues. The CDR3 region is CASSLGGKNYGYTF. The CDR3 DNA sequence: TGTGCCAGCAGCTTAGGGGGCAAAAACTATGGCTACACCTTC. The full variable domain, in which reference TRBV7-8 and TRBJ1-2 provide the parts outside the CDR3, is GAGVSQSPRYKVAKRGQDVALRCDPISGHVSLFWYQQALGQGPEFLTYFQNEAQLDKSGLPSDRFFAERPEGSVSTLKIQRTQQEDSAVYLCASSLGGKNYGYTFGSGTRLTVV.

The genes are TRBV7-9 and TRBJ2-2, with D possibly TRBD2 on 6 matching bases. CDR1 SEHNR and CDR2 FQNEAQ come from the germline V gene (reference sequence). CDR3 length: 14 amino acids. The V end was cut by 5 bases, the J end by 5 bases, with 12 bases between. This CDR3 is CASSRNGGTGELFF. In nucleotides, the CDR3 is TGTGCCAGCAGCAGGAACGGGGGAACCGGGGAGCTGTTTTTT.

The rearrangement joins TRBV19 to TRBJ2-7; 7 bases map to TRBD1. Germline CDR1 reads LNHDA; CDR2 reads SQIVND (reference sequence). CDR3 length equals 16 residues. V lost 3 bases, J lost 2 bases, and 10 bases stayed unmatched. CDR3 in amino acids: CASSMRGQLKAYEQYF. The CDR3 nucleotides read TGTGCCAGTAGTATGAGGGGGCAGCTAAAGGCCTACGAGCAGTACTTC.

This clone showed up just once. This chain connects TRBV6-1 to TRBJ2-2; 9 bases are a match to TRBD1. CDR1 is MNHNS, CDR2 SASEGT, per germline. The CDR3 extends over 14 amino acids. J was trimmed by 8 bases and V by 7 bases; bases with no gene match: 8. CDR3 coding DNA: TGTGCCAGCACCTCCGGGACAGGGTTTGGGGAGCTGTTTTTT. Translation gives CASTSGTGFGELFF.

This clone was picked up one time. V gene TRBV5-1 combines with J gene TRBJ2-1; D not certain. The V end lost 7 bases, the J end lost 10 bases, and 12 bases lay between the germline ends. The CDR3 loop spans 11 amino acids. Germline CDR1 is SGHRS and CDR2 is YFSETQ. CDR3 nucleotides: TGCGCCAGCTCCAGCGCGGTGGAGCAGTTCTTC. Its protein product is CASSSAVEQFF.

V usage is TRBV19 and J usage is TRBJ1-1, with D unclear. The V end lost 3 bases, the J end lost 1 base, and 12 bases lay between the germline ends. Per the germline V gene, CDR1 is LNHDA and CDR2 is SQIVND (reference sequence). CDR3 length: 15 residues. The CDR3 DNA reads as TGTGCCAGTAGTATGGCCTTTCGGCGGAACACTGAAGCTTTCTTT. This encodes CASSMAFRRNTEAFF.

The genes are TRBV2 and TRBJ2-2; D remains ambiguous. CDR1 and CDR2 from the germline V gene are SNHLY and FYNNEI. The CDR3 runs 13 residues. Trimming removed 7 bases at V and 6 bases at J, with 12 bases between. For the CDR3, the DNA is TGTGCCAGCAACGATCGAGGATCCGGGGAGCTGTTTTTT. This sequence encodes CASNDRGSGELFF. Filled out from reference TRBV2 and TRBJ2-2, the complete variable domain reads EPEVTQTPSHQVTQMGQEVILRCVPISNHLYFYWYRQILGQKVEFLVSFYNNEISEKSEIFDDQFSVERPDGSNFTLKIRSTKLEDSAMYFCASNDRGSGELFFGEGSRLTVL.

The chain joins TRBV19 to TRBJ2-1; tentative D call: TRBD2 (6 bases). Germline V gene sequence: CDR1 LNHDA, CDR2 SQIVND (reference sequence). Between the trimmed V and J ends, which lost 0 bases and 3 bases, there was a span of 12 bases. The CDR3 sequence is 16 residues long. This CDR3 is CASSIDLAGSYNEQFF. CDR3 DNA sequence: TGTGCCAGTAGTATAGATCTGGCGGGAAGCTACAATGAGCAGTTCTTC.

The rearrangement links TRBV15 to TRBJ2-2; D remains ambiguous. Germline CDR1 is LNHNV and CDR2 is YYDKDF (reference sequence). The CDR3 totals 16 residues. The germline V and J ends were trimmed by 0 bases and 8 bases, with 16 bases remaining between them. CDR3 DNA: TGTGCCACCAGCAGAGATCTGGTGGGAATCGGGGGGGAGCTGTTTTTT. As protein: CATSRDLVGIGGELFF.

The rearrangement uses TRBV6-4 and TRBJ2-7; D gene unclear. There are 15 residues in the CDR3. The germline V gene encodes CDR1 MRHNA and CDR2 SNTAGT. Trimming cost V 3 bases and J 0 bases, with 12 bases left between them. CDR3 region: CASSEGLRLSYEQYF. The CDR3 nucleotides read TGTGCCAGCAGTGAAGGGTTACGCCTCTCCTACGAGCAGTACTTC.

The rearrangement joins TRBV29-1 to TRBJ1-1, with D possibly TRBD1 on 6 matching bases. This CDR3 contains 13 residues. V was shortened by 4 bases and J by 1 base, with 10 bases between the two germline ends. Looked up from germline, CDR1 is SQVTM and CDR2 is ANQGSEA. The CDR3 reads CSVAGQTNTEAFF. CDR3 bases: TGCAGCGTTGCCGGACAGACGAACACTGAAGCTTTCTTT.

Written as DNA, the CDR3 is TGTGCCAGCAGCGTGGGGTCGCTAGGGGGCCACAATGAGCAGTTCTTC. Its protein is CASSVGSLGGHNEQFF. The chain uses TRBV5-8 and TRBJ2-1, with 7 bases that match TRBD1. V dropped 4 bases and J dropped 5; count of bases not matched to a gene: 12. Germline V gene data show CDR1 as SGHTS and CDR2 as YDEGEE. There are 16 residues in the CDR3.

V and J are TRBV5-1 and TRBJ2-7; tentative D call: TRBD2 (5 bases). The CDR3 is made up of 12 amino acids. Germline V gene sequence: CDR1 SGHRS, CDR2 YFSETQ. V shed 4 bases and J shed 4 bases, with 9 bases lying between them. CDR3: CASSRPGYEQYF. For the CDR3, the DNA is TGCGCCAGCAGCCGCCCGGGGTACGAGCAGTACTTC.

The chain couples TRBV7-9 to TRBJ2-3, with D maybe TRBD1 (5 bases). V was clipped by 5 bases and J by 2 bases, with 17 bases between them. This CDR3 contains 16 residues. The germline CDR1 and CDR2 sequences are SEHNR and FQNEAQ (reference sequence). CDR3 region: CASSPGRPRDTDTQYF. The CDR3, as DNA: TGTGCCAGCAGCCCTGGCCGACCCAGGGACACAGATACGCAGTATTTT.

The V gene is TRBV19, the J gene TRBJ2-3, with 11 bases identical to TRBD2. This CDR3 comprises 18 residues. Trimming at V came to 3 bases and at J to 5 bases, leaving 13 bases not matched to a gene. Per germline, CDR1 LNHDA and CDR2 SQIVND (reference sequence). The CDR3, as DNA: TGTGCCAGTAGTATTCCTTCTGCTACTAGCGGGAGTGGAGATACGCAGTATTTT. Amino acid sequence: CASSIPSATSGSGDTQYF.

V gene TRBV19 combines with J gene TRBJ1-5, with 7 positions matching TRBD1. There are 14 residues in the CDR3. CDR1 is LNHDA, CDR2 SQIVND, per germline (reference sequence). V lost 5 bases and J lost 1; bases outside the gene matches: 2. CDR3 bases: TGTGCCAGTAGTGGGACAGCAAGCAATCAGCCCCAGCATTTT. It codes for CASSGTASNQPQHF.

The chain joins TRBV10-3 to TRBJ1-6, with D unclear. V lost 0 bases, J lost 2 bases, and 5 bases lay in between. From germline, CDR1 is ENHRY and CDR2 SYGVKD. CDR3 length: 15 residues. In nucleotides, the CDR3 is TGTGCCATCAGTGAGTCGGGCACCTATAATTCACCCCTCCACTTT. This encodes CAISESGTYNSPLHF.

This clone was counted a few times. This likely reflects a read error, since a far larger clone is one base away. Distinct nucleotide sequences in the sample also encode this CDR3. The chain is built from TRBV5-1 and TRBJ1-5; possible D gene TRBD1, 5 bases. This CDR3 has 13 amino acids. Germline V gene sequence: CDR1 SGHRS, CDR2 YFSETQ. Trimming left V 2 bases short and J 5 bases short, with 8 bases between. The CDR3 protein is CASSFEGDQPQHF. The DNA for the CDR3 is TGCGCCAGCAGCTTCGAAGGGGATCAGCCCCAGCATTTT. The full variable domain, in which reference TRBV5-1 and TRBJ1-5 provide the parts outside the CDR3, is KAGVTQTPRYLIKTRGQQVTLSCSPISGHRSVSWYQQTPGQGLQFLFEYFSETQRNKGNFPGRFSGRQFSNSRSEMNVSTLELGDSALYLCASSFEGDQPQHFGDGTRLSIL.

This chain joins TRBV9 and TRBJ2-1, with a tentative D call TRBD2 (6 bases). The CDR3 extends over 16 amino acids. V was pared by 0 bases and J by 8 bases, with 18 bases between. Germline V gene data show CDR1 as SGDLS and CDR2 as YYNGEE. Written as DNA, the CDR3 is TGTGCCAGCAGCGTAGGTGCGCTAGCGAGGGGAGATGAGCAGTTCTTC. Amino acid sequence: CASSVGALARGDEQFF.

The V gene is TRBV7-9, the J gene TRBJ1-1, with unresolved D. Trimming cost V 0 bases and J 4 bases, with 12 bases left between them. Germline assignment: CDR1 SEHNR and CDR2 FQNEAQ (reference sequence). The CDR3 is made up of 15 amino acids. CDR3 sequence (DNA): TGTGCCAGCAGCTTAGCTATGGGGAGAGGCACTGAAGCTTTCTTT. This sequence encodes CASSLAMGRGTEAFF. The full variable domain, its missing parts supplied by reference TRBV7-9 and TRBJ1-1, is DTGVSQNPRHKITKRGQNVTFRCDPISEHNRLYWYRQTLGQGPEFLTYFQNEAQLEKSRLLSDRFSAERPKGSFSTLEIQRTEQGDSAMYLCASSLAMGRGTEAFFGQGTRLTVV.

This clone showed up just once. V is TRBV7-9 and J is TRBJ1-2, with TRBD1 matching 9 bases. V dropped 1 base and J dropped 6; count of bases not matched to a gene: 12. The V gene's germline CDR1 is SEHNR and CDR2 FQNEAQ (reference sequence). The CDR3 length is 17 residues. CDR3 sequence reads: CASSLVGGTGILNGYTF. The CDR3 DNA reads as TGTGCCAGCAGCTTAGTAGGTGGGACAGGGATTCTAAATGGCTACACCTTC.